This TCR beta chain stems from a study of human T cells and chemical hapten exposure. The time point denotes: patch test 1, 2 weeks after DPC sensitization. The treatment is: therapeutic diphenylcyclopropenone sensitization with weekly scalp DPC. TCRdb fed the RACE reads into MiXCR, producing one record per CDR3 protein. The top ten clones hold around 2.3% of a sample with tens of thousands of distinct CDR3 sequences, 8% to 11% of them seen once. Germline V gene sequence: CDR1 SGHNT, CDR2 YYREEE (reference sequence). CDR3 length: 15 residues. The V gene lost 7 bases and the J gene lost 5 bases, with 21 bases spanning the gap. This clonotype occurred a few times.

Sequencing used whole blood, obtained in connection with sensitization to the hapten diphenylcyclopropenone (DPC). The genes are TRBV5-4 and TRBJ2-5, with a possible D match to TRBD2 (6 bases). The sequence derives from a man aged 35 to 55 with alopecia areata. Some clones in this sample may be carry-over from other donors' samples. In DNA, the CDR3 is TGTGCCAGCCGCAACCAAACGGGACTGGGGGAGACCCAGTACTTC. It codes for CASRNQTGLGETQYF.